The 27 T cell receptor beta chains given below trace back to one sample, sequenced in a study of blood T cells in healthy people across ages. The authors ran a second PCR of about 6 to 11 cycles using a sample-barcoded 5' primer and a J-beta primer mix. A single record per CDR3 protein comes from TCRdb applying MiXCR to the 5' RACE reads. The table records fewer than 1,000,000 distinct CDR3 sequences, roughly 44% of them present only once. What was sequenced was blood. The receptor source for this set is a man aged 55 to 70 in good health.

This clonotype has just a few counts. This rearrangement joins TRBV3-1 to TRBJ2-6, with D possibly matching TRBD2 (6 bases). Trimming shortened V by 4 bases and J by 2 bases, and 15 bases separated the two germline ends. The length of the CDR3 is 17 residues. CDR1 and CDR2 (germline): LGHDT, YNNKEL (reference sequence). CDR3 nucleotide sequence: TGTGCCAGCAGCCTGCGGGACGCGGGTACTGGGGCCAACGTCCTGACTTTC. Translation: CASSLRDAGTGANVLTF.

This clonotype was seen more than once but under ten times. V usage is TRBV20-1 and J usage is TRBJ2-3; 12 nucleotides agree with TRBD2. CDR1 is DFQATT and CDR2 is SNEGSKA in the germline V gene (reference sequence). The CDR3 contains 14 residues. V was clipped by 6 bases and J by 4 bases; unmatched bases: 5. The CDR3 DNA reads as TGCAGTGCAACGACTAGCGGGGGAGCAGATACGCAGTATTTT. This translates into CSATTSGGADTQYF.

This clonotype was seen a handful of times. The chain links TRBV20-1 to TRBJ2-7, with 9 nucleotides matching TRBD1. The V gene's germline CDR1 is DFQATT and CDR2 SNEGSKA (reference sequence). The J segment lost 2 bases and the V segment lost 5 bases, leaving 7 bases of the junction unmatched. The CDR3 is made up of 14 amino acids. CDR3 sequence reads: CSARDREHTYEQYF. CDR3 sequence (DNA): TGCAGTGCTCGGGACAGGGAGCACACCTACGAGCAGTACTTC.

The CDR3 DNA sequence: TGTGCCAGCAGCCAAGAGTTGGGAGGTAGAAAGACCCAGTACTTC. Protein: CASSQELGGRKTQYF. This chain joins TRBV3-1 and TRBJ2-5; possibly TRBD2 for D (6 bases). With 0 bases removed from V and 6 bases from J, the gap between germline ends came to 14 bases. Per germline, CDR1 LGHDT and CDR2 YNNKEL (reference sequence). This CDR3 contains 15 residues.

CDR3 sequence reads: CASSSPQLAPYEQYF. The CDR3, as DNA: TGTGCCAGCAGTTCCCCCCAACTAGCACCCTACGAGCAGTACTTC. V gene TRBV27 combines with J gene TRBJ2-4, with a weak D call TRBD2 (6 bases). The tail of the sequence fits TRBJ2-7 better, so the J call may be wrong. This CDR3 has 15 residues. Germline V gene lookup returns CDR1 MNHEY and CDR2 SMNVEV (reference sequence).

This clonotype was seen only a few times. V usage is TRBV5-1 and J usage is TRBJ2-1; D is undetermined. V was shortened by 4 bases and J by 2 bases, with 10 bases between the two germline ends. CDR1 SGHRS and CDR2 YFSETQ come from the germline V gene. The CDR3 sequence is 14 residues long. This CDR3 is CASSTDTAYNEQFF. The CDR3 DNA reads as TGCGCCAGCAGCACAGACACCGCCTACAATGAGCAGTTCTTC.

The chain couples TRBV2 to TRBJ2-4; 7 bases map to TRBD2. This CDR3 is 14 amino acids long. CDR1 SNHLY and CDR2 FYNNEI come from the germline V gene. The trim removed 3 bases at V and 8 bases at J, leaving 7 bases unmatched. CDR3: CASSDSGARDIQYF. The CDR3 DNA reads TGTGCCAGCAGTGACAGCGGGGCCAGGGACATTCAGTACTTC.

This clonotype was found many times. CDR3 sequence: CASSLGILTGQTQYF. In nucleotides, the CDR3 is TGTGCCAGCAGCTTAGGGATCCTGACAGGGCAGACCCAGTACTTC. The V call is TRBV7-2, the J call TRBJ2-5; 7 nucleotides align to TRBD1. The CDR3 has 15 amino acids. CDR1 is SGHTA and CDR2 is FQGNSA in the germline V gene. The J segment lost 6 bases and the V segment lost 1 base, leaving 8 bases of the junction unmatched.

This clonotype was seen at least ten times. The V call is TRBV20-1, the J call TRBJ2-3; D is undetermined. CDR3 size: 13 residues. The V end lost 5 bases, the J end lost 0 bases, and 9 bases lay between the germline ends. Germline values: CDR1 DFQATT, CDR2 SNEGSKA (reference sequence). The CDR3 is CSAVPYSTDTQYF. Written as DNA, the CDR3 is TGCAGTGCTGTCCCCTATAGCACAGATACGCAGTATTTT.

This sequence joins TRBV7-2 and TRBJ1-2; a weak D match, TRBD1 (5 bases). V lost 5 bases and J lost 2, with 9 bases in between. CDR1 is SGHTA, CDR2 FQGNSA, per germline. The CDR3 contains 13 residues. The chain's CDR3 is CASSRQRNYGYTF. The CDR3 DNA follows: TGTGCCAGCAGCCGACAGAGAAACTATGGCTACACCTTC.

Only a few counts were recorded for this clonotype. The chain has TRBV5-1 and TRBJ2-5, with TRBD2 matching 8 bases. V shed 2 bases and J 5 bases; nucleotides not matched to a gene: 11. The CDR3 length is 16 residues. In germline, CDR1 is SGHRS, CDR2 YFSETQ. The CDR3 DNA reads as TGCGCCAGCAGCTTCGGTACTAGCGGAGTCGGGGAGACCCAGTACTTC. Residues: CASSFGTSGVGETQYF.

The gene calls are TRBV11-2 and TRBJ2-3; 10 bases are a match to TRBD1. The V gene end was trimmed by 4 bases and the J gene end by 4 bases; junction bases not matched to a gene: 5. The germline gives CDR1 SGHAT, CDR2 FQNNGV. The CDR3 covers 15 residues. The CDR3 DNA sequence: TGTGCCAGCAGCTCCTGGACAGGGGGACCAGATACGCAGTATTTT. Its translation is CASSSWTGGPDTQYF.

The rearrangement links TRBV11-2 to TRBJ2-1; TRBD1 matches at 12 bases. CDR1 is SGHAT and CDR2 is FQNNGV in the germline V gene. J was trimmed by 9 bases and V by 4 bases; bases with no gene match: 7. There are 15 residues in the CDR3. CDR3 sequence: CASSSRGQGAPEQFF. CDR3 nucleotide sequence: TGTGCCAGCAGCTCGAGGGGACAGGGGGCGCCTGAGCAGTTCTTC.

Only a few counts were recorded for this clonotype. The CDR3 loop is CASRDRGLHSTDTQYF. The CDR3 DNA sequence: TGTGCCAGCAGGGACAGGGGGCTTCATTCCACAGATACGCAGTATTTT. The chain joins TRBV4-2 to TRBJ2-3; 11 bases fit TRBD1. The V segment lost 6 bases and the J segment 2 bases; nucleotides outside the gene matches: 7. The CDR3 runs to 16 residues. Germline V gives CDR1 LGHNA, CDR2 YNFKEQ.

The chain uses TRBV7-3 and TRBJ2-4; 7 bases agree with TRBD2. The CDR3 length is 15 residues. From germline, CDR1 is SGHTA and CDR2 FQGTGA. Trimming took 2 bases from V and 5 from J; bases not matched to a gene: 6. CDR3 DNA: TGTGCCAGCAGCTTACAGGGAGGGACCGAAAACATTCAGTACTTC. The encoded protein is CASSLQGGTENIQYF. The full variable domain, rest sourced from reference TRBV7-3 and TRBJ2-4, is GAGVSQTPSNKVTEKGKYVELRCDPISGHTALYWYRQSLGQGPEFLIYFQGTGAADDSGLPNDRFFAVRPEGSVSTLKIQRTERGDSAVYLCASSLQGGTENIQYFGAGTRLSVL.

The V and J genes are TRBV7-9 and TRBJ1-4; the D gene is possibly TRBD1 (6 bases). V lost 5 bases, J lost 7 bases, and 17 bases lay in between. This CDR3 contains 15 residues. From germline, CDR1 is SEHNR and CDR2 FQNEAQ (reference sequence). The CDR3 loop is CASSTEQQGGEKLFF. As DNA, the CDR3 is TGTGCCAGCAGCACCGAGCAACAGGGAGGTGAAAAACTGTTTTTT.

As concerns this clonotype: The junction does not match germline at one end; this may be a read error. The chain employs TRBV29-1 and TRBJ2-1; 7 bases are a match to TRBD1. Germline V lookup: CDR1 SQVTM, CDR2 ANQGSEA. This CDR3 contains 15 residues. The CDR3 spells CGVEGVDRRMNEQFF. The CDR3 nucleotides read TGCGGCGTTGAGGGGGTGGACAGGCGAATGAATGAGCAGTTCTTC.

J is TRBJ1-5 and V is TRBV27; 7 bases line up with TRBD1. Germline lookup yields CDR1 MNHEY and CDR2 SMNVEV (reference sequence). The V gene end was trimmed by 2 bases and the J gene end by 5 bases; junction bases not matched to a gene: 6. The CDR3 sequence is 15 residues long. The CDR3 bases are TGTGCCAGCAGTTTACGAGGGGGCTTCTATCAGCCCCAGCATTTT. This encodes CASSLRGGFYQPQHF.

In this sample, this clonotype turned up many times. The V gene is TRBV28, the J gene TRBJ1-2; 10 bases agree with TRBD1. With V trimmed by 8 bases and J by 3 bases, 9 bases remained unmatched. The CDR3 has 15 residues. The germline CDR1 and CDR2 sequences are MDHEN and SYDVKM. The DNA for the CDR3 is TGTGCCAGCGGCACAACCGGGACAGGGGACTATGGCTACACCTTC. It translates to CASGTTGTGDYGYTF.

The CDR3 nucleotides are TGCGCCAGCAGTCCTCCAGGTACCGGGACCAAGGGAGAGACCCAGTACTTC. It specifies CASSPPGTGTKGETQYF. The J gene is TRBJ2-5, the V gene TRBV5-1; D may be TRBD1 or TRBD2 (5 bases each). Per the germline V gene, CDR1 is SGHRS and CDR2 is YFSETQ. The CDR3 consists of 17 residues. With 5 bases removed from V and 4 bases from J, the gap between germline ends came to 24 bases.

As regards this clonotype: The germline gene is not matched at one end of the junction; a read error may be the cause. V is TRBV15 and J is TRBJ2-5; the D gene is possibly TRBD1 (5 bases). The CDR3 extends over 16 amino acids. CDR1 is LNHNV, CDR2 YYDKDF, per germline (reference sequence). The chain's CDR3 is CATSYSHDSDQETRYF. The CDR3 nucleotides are TGTGCCACCAGCTACTCTCACGACAGCGACCAAGAGACCCGGTACTTC.

This clonotype was recorded once. This CDR3 reads CASTPGQLAKNIQYF. The CDR3 DNA reads as TGTGCCAGCACCCCCGGACAGCTAGCCAAAAACATTCAGTACTTC. V gene TRBV7-2 combines with J gene TRBJ2-4; D is perhaps TRBD1 (6 bases). The V gene's germline CDR1 is SGHTA and CDR2 FQGNSA. CDR3 length: 15 residues. The ends were cut back, 7 bases at V and 0 bases at J, with 13 bases in the middle.

V and J are TRBV5-1 and TRBJ2-7; 12 nucleotides match TRBD2. Germline V CDR1 and CDR2: SGHRS, YFSETQ. The CDR3 sequence is 16 residues long. Unmatched junction bases numbered 4, after V lost 0 bases and J lost 3 bases. For the CDR3, the DNA is TGCGCCAGCAGCTTGGGGACTAGCGGGGCGATCTACGAGCAGTACTTC. Its translation: CASSLGTSGAIYEQYF.

Details on this clonotype: A read error may be the cause here, since a much bigger clone is one base away. Here the CDR3 DNA reads TGTGCCTGCAGCCAGGGGGTCACAGATACGCAGTATTTT. It specifies CACSQGVTDTQYF. This chain links TRBV7-2 with TRBJ2-3, with 7 bases lining up with TRBD1. Germline CDR1 is SGHTA and CDR2 is FQGNSA. CDR3 size: 13 residues.

This clonotype showed up just a few times. V usage is TRBV12-3 or TRBV12-4 and J usage is TRBJ2-5; unclear D gene. Deletions cut 7 bases from V and 5 bases from J, with 17 bases between. The CDR3 extends over 14 amino acids. The DNA for the CDR3 is TGTGCCAGCATGGCTGGGTTGACTCGTGAGACCCAGTACTTC. This gives the protein CASMAGLTRETQYF.

This chain uses TRBV6-5 with TRBJ2-2; 10 nucleotides match TRBD1. V trimming: 6 bases; J trimming: 6 bases; junction bases outside the gene matches: 7. The CDR3 has 15 residues. Germline V gene data show CDR1 as MNHEY and CDR2 as SVGAGI. As DNA, the CDR3 is TGTGCCAGCAGCCCCGGGACAGGGGTAGCCGGGGAGCTGTTTTTT. Protein sequence: CASSPGTGVAGELFF.

The CDR3 loop reads CASSIVSSGYEQYF. The CDR3 DNA is TGTGCCAGTAGTATAGTAAGCTCGGGCTACGAGCAGTACTTC. J is TRBJ2-4 and V is TRBV19; D unresolved. The tail of the sequence fits TRBJ2-7 better, so the J call may be wrong. This CDR3 is 14 amino acids long. From germline, CDR1 is LNHDA and CDR2 SQIVND (reference sequence).